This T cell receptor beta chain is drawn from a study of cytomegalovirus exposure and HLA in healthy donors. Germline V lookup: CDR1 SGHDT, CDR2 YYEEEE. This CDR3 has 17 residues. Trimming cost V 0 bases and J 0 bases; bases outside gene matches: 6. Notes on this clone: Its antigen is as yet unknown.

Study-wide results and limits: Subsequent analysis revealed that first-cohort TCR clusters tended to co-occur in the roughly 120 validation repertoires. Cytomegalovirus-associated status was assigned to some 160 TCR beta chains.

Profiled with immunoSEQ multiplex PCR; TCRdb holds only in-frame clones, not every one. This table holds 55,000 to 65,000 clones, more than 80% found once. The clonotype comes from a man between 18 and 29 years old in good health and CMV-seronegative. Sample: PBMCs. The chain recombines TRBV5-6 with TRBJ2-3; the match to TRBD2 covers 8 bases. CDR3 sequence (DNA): TGTGCCAGCAGCTTGGTATCGGCTAGCGGGAGCACAGATACGCAGTATTTT. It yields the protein CASSLVSASGSTDTQYF.